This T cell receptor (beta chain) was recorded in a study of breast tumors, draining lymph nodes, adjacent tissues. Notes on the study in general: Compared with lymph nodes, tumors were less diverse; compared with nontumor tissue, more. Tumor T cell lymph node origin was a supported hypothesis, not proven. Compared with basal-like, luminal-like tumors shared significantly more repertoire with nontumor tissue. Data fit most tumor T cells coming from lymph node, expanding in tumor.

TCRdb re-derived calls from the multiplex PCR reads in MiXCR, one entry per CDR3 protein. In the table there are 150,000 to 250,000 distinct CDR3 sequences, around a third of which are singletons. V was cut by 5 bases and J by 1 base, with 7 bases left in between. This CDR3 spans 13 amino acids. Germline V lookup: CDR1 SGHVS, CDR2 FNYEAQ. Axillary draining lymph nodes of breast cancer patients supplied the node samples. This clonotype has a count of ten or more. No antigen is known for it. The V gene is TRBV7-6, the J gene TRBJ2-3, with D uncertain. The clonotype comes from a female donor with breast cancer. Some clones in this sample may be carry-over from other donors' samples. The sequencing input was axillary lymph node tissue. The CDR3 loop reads CASSLLRTDTQYF. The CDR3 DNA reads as TGTGCCAGCAGCCTGCTTCGCACAGATACGCAGTATTTT.